Listed below are T cell receptor beta chains from one sample, sequenced in a study of blood T cell repertoires in COVID-19. Here immunoSEQ multiplex PCR was the method, and the copy in TCRdb shows in-frame clones only, minus some. This table has 300,000 to 400,000 clones, around 88% appearing once. Sequencing was done on a sample of peripheral blood. The receptors come from a woman between 25 and 40 years old with COVID-19, enrolled during active disease. CDR3s include the opening cysteine and the closing phenylalanine or tryptophan. The order of the fields is clone size, J gene, D gene, V gene, CDR3 DNA, CDR3 protein. D genes are given only for firm matches. A row's size may be missing; if present it is once, few, many or a size class.

>.|TRBJ2-5|TRBD2|TRBV9
TGTGCCAGCAGCGTAGACGGGGGGGCTGGTGAGACCCAGTACTTC
CASSVDGGAGETQYF
>few|TRBJ2-1|.|TRBV2
TGTGCCAGCAGTCGATATAGTGAGCAGTTCTTC
CASSRYSEQFF
>.|TRBJ1-1|TRBD1|TRBV5-1
TGCGCCAGCAGCTCCGGACAGGGGGTGGTTGAAGCTTTCTTT
CASSSGQGVVEAFF
>.|TRBJ2-1|.|TRBV6-2/TRBV6-3
TGTGCCAGCAGTTCTGGGGGGACCTCCTACAATGAGCAGTTCTTC
CASSSGGTSYNEQFF
>.|TRBJ1-2|TRBD1|TRBV11-3
TGTGCCAGCAGCTCCATCACAGGGGGCGGTGGCTACACCTTC
CASSSITGGGGYTF
>few|TRBJ1-6|.|TRBV11-3
TGTGCCAGCAGCCGACGCCAGGGGCGGGATTCACCCCTCCACTTT
CASSRRQGRDSPLHF
>.|TRBJ2-2|.|TRBV9
TGTGCCAGCAGCCTCGCGGGGACAGACACCGGGGAGCTGTTTTTT
CASSLAGTDTGELFF
>.|TRBJ1-3|.|TRBV25-1
TGTGCCAGCAGTGAAGCCGGGGGCTCTGGAAACACCATATATTTT
CASSEAGGSGNTIYF
>few|TRBJ1-5|.|TRBV7-8
TGTGCCAGCAGCCACGGAGACAATCAGCCCCAGCATTTT
CASSHGDNQPQHF
>.|TRBJ1-3|.|TRBV6-5
TGTGCCAGCGTCCCGGGGGGGCGAGGAAACACCATATATTTT
CASVPGGRGNTIYF
>.|TRBJ1-1|TRBD1|TRBV6-5
TGTGCCAGCCTCAGGGGGCGGGGCACTGAAGCTTTCTTT
CASLRGRGTEAFF
>.|TRBJ2-1|TRBD2|TRBV5-1
TGCGCCAGCAGCTTGGGTAGCGGGGGAGGTGAGCAGTTCTTC
CASSLGSGGGEQFF
>.|TRBJ1-2|.|TRBV15
TGTGCCACCAGCAGAGACAGGGGTACAAGCTATGGCTACACCTTC
CATSRDRGTSYGYTF
>.|TRBJ1-1|TRBD1|TRBV3-1/TRBV3-2
TGTGCCAGCAGCCACTTGGACAGGGGTGAAGCTTTCTTT
CASSHLDRGEAFF
>once|TRBJ1-4|.|TRBV5-1
TGCGCCAGCAGCTTGCCCCAGGGGATAGGTAATGAAAAACTGTTTTTT
CASSLPQGIGNEKLFF
>.|TRBJ1-2|TRBD1|TRBV6-5
TGTGCCAGCCTCCGGGACAGGGGGCCTGGCTACACCTTC
CASLRDRGPGYTF
>.|TRBJ2-1|.|TRBV7-3
TGTGCCAGCAGCTTAGTATGGGGCCCCGAGCAGTTCTTC
CASSLVWGPEQFF
>.|TRBJ2-3|TRBD2|TRBV2
TGTGCCAGCAGGGCCAAGGGACTAGGCACAGATACGCAGTATTTT
CASRAKGLGTDTQYF
>.|TRBJ1-1|TRBD1|TRBV5-8
TGTGCCAGCAGCCTGAGGACAGGGGAGATGAACACTGAAGCTTTCTTT
CASSLRTGEMNTEAFF
>.|TRBJ1-4|.|TRBV18
TGTGCCAGCTCACCCTCTTCGGGGAATGAAAAACTGTTTTTT
CASSPSSGNEKLFF
>.|TRBJ2-5|.|TRBV21-1
TGTGCCAGCAGCAAAGAAAGGATGGGACTAGCGGGACCTCAAGAGACCCAGTACTTC
CASSKERMGLAGPQETQYF
>.|TRBJ1-2|TRBD1|TRBV6-5
TGTGCCAGCAGTCCCGACAGGGTTCGCGGCTACACCTTC
CASSPDRVRGYTF
>.|TRBJ1-6|TRBD1|TRBV6-5
TGTGCCAGCAGTTCCAAAACGACAGGGGGAAATTCACCCCTCCACTTT
CASSSKTTGGNSPLHF
>.|TRBJ1-3|.|TRBV4-1
TGCGCCAGCAGCCCAGAGGGACTGTACTCTGGAAACACCATATATTTT
CASSPEGLYSGNTIYF
>.|TRBJ2-1|TRBD2|TRBV5-1
TGCGCCAGCAGCTTGGATAGCGGGGCGGACCGCTACAATGAGCAGTTCTTC
CASSLDSGADRYNEQFF
>.|TRBJ2-3|TRBD2|TRBV18
TGTGCCAGCTCACCTAGGGAGGGTTTGAATACGCAGTATTTT
CASSPREGLNTQYF
>.|TRBJ2-2|.|TRBV7-6
TGTGCCAGCAGCGCATCGTCTCACTCGGGCGGGGAGCTGTTTTTT
CASSASSHSGGELFF
>once|TRBJ1-4|TRBD1|TRBV6-1
TGTGCCAGCAGTGCACTAAAAGGGGGCTCTAACGAAAAACTGTTTTTT
CASSALKGGSNEKLFF
>.|TRBJ2-5|.|TRBV7-7
TGTGCTAGCAGCCCAGGGAACGCGGAGACCCAGTACTTC
CASSPGNAETQYF
>.|TRBJ1-5|TRBD1|TRBV5-5
TGTGCCAGCAGCTTGGCCGGGACAGGAGAATCGTCCCAGCATTTT
CASSLAGTGESSQHF
>.|TRBJ2-1|TRBD2|TRBV30
TGTGCCTGGGGGGAGGGACTAGCAAGGAATGAGCAGTTCTTC
CAWGEGLARNEQFF
>.|TRBJ1-2|.|TRBV19
TGTGCCAGTAGTGACCGATGGACGGGGAACTATGGCTACACCTTC
CASSDRWTGNYGYTF
>.|TRBJ2-3|TRBD2|TRBV5-5
TGTGCCAGCAGCGTGACGGGGGGGGGCACAGATACGCAGTATTTT
CASSVTGGGTDTQYF
>.|TRBJ1-3|.|TRBV18
TGTGCCAGCTCACCCTCTGAGACGGGTGGAAACACCATATATTTT
CASSPSETGGNTIYF
>.|TRBJ1-2|TRBD1|TRBV4-2
TGTGCCAGCAGCCACTCCGGGACAGGGAAGGGCTACACCTTC
CASSHSGTGKGYTF
>.|TRBJ1-3|.|TRBV2
TGTGCCAGCAGTGAAGCAACGAGCTCTGGAAACACCATATATTTT
CASSEATSSGNTIYF
>.|TRBJ1-4|TRBD1|TRBV7-8
TGTGCCAGCAGCTCCCATGCCTCCGGGACAGGGATTGAAAAACTGTTTTTT
CASSSHASGTGIEKLFF
>.|TRBJ1-1|.|TRBV11-3
TGTGCCAGCAGCTTAGAACAGGGAAACACTGAAGCTTTCTTT
CASSLEQGNTEAFF
>.|TRBJ1-2|.|TRBV5-1
TGCGCCAGCAGCTTGGCCCCGAGACATAAAGACGAGGGCTACACCTTC
CASSLAPRHKDEGYTF
>.|TRBJ1-2|.|TRBV5-6
TGTGCCAGCAGCTTGGGCTGGGGGGTTAACTATGGCTACACCTTC
CASSLGWGVNYGYTF
>.|TRBJ2-3|.|TRBV5-1
TGCGCCAGCAGCTTGGACAGGAGCACAGATACGCAGTATTTT
CASSLDRSTDTQYF